This T cell receptor (beta chain) was sequenced for a study of cytomegalovirus exposure and HLA in healthy donors. The CDR3 is made up of 18 amino acids. The V gene's germline CDR1 is MNHEY and CDR2 SMNVEV (reference sequence). Trimming shortened V by 2 bases and J by 4 bases, and 18 bases separated the two germline ends. The PCR had 60 Vbeta and 13 Jbeta primers. TCRdb's copy holds only in-frame clones and misses some; the assay was immunoSEQ multiplex PCR. The sample consists of roughly 260,000 clones, roughly four fifths of them appearing once. The TCR was taken from a middle-aged woman in good health and CMV-seropositive. The chain couples TRBV27 to TRBJ2-6, with D unclear. Source material: PBMCs. As DNA, the CDR3 is TGTGCCAGCAGTTTAGGGCAGCAATTCCGGTCCGGGGCCAACGTCCTGACTTTC. Residues: CASSLGQQFRSGANVLTF. The full variable domain, rest sourced from reference TRBV27 and TRBJ2-6, is EAQVTQNPRYLITVTGKKLTVTCSQNMNHEYMSWYRQDPGLGLRQIYYSMNVEVTDKGDVPEGYKVSRKEKRNFPLILESPSPNQTSLYFCASSLGQQFRSGANVLTFGAGSRLTVL.